The 5 T cell receptor beta chains presented below share a single source sample, sequenced in a study of blood T cells in healthy people across ages. Alongside a J-beta primer mix, a sample-barcoded 5' primer served in a second PCR lasting 7 to 11 cycles. From the 5' RACE reads, TCRdb called clonotypes with MiXCR, one entry per CDR3 protein. Of about 570,000 distinct CDR3 sequences listed, 25% to 30% are singletons. The specimen was blood. Receptors were obtained from a woman between 70 and 85 years old in good health.

The chain joins TRBV12-3 or TRBV12-4 to TRBJ2-2; D perhaps matches TRBD1 (6 bases). Trimming stripped 6 bases from V and 3 bases from J, with 14 bases between. The CDR3 is 15 residues long. The CDR3 coding sequence is TGTGCCAGCAGCACTCAGGACAGTCACACCGGGGAGCTGTTTTTT. Translating gives CASSTQDSHTGELFF.

This clonotype was seen a few times. The CDR3 here is CASTLTAGREQFF. In nucleotides, the CDR3 is TGTGCCAGCACCCTAACGGCAGGGAGGGAGCAGTTCTTC. V is TRBV3-1 and J is TRBJ2-1, with D maybe TRBD2 (6 bases). Germline CDR1 LGHDT, CDR2 YNNKEL (reference sequence). V was cut by 7 bases and J by 10 bases, with 17 bases left in between. The CDR3 extends over 13 amino acids.

This clonotype came up a few times. The chain carries TRBV20-1 and TRBJ1-5; 8 bases are a match to TRBD1. V dropped 3 bases and J dropped 2; count of bases not matched to a gene: 3. The CDR3 is 14 residues long. CDR1 DFQATT and CDR2 SNEGSKA come from the germline V gene (reference sequence). For the CDR3, the DNA is TGCAGTGCTAGGACAGGGGCCGGCAATCAGCCCCAGCATTTT. Translated: CSARTGAGNQPQHF.

The genes are TRBV7-9 and TRBJ2-3; TRBD2 is a possible D gene (6 bases). V lost 4 bases to trimming and J lost 4 bases, with 27 bases between them. The CDR3 is 19 residues long. The germline CDR1 and CDR2 sequences are SEHNR and FQNEAQ (reference sequence). CDR3 loop: CASSSKRVGTSGAADTQYF. CDR3 sequence (DNA): TGTGCCAGCAGCTCAAAACGCGTCGGGACTTCGGGTGCCGCAGATACGCAGTATTTT.

The V gene is TRBV4-3, the J gene TRBJ2-1, with D uncertain. CDR1 and CDR2 (germline): LGHNA, YSLEER. The ends were cut back, 4 bases at V and 3 bases at J, with 22 bases in the middle. The CDR3 is 18 amino acids. This CDR3 reads CASSRWPPIRKVYNEQFF. In DNA, the CDR3 is TGCGCCAGCAGCCGCTGGCCTCCGATACGGAAGGTCTACAATGAGCAGTTCTTC.